The 9 T cell receptor beta chains given below trace back to one sample, sequenced in a study of Tregs in tolerant kidney transplant recipients. Repertoires were generated with immunoSEQ multiplex PCR, while TCRdb's copy carries only in-frame clones and drops some. The sample shows hundreds of thousands of clones, 65% to 85% of them seen only once. Material for sequencing was CD4+ T cells from blood. The receptors come from a human donor in good health.

The rearrangement uses TRBV29-1 and TRBJ2-3, with 7 bases that match TRBD2. Germline CDR1 is SQVTM and CDR2 is ANQGSEA. V trimming: 7 bases; J trimming: 7 bases; junction bases outside the gene matches: 8. The CDR3 is 12 amino acids. Here the CDR3 reads CSGAELAYTQYF. CDR3 DNA sequence: TGCAGCGGAGCTGAACTAGCGTATACGCAGTATTTT.

The chain is built from TRBV7-8 and TRBJ1-6; D call uncertain. CDR1 and CDR2 from the germline V gene are SGHVS and FQNEAQ. Trimming cost V 5 bases and J 6 bases, with 17 bases left between them. The CDR3 consists of 16 residues. The CDR3 loop reads CASSPQRAGGNSPLHF. Written as DNA, the CDR3 is TGTGCCAGCAGCCCCCAGCGGGCCGGAGGTAATTCACCCCTCCACTTT.

As concerns this clone: Germline is not matched at one junction end, which may reflect a read error. The chain employs TRBV7-7 and TRBJ2-7; D might be TRBD2 (6 bases). CDR3 size: 14 residues. Germline V gene data show CDR1 as SSHAT and CDR2 as FNYEAQ (reference sequence). The CDR3 sequence: CASSLAYGTLGQYF. Written as DNA, the CDR3 is TGTGCTAGCAGCTTAGCCTACGGGACTTTAGGGCAGTACTTC.

The rearrangement links TRBV6-5 to TRBJ2-5; D is unclear. Germline-derived CDR1 and CDR2 are MNHEY and SVGAGI. The germline V and J ends were trimmed by 0 bases and 5 bases, with 10 bases remaining between them. The CDR3 covers 14 residues. Here the CDR3 DNA reads TGTGCCAGCAGTTACTCGTTCCGTGGGGAGACCCAGTACTTC. This sequence encodes CASSYSFRGETQYF.

V and J are TRBV6-5 and TRBJ2-3; 9 bases agree with TRBD1. CDR3 length: 16 residues. In germline, CDR1 is MNHEY, CDR2 SVGAGI. J was trimmed by 4 bases and V by 4 bases; bases with no gene match: 9. CDR3 protein: CASSSPGTGSPDTQYF. The CDR3 coding sequence is TGTGCCAGCAGTTCTCCCGGGACAGGGAGTCCAGATACGCAGTATTTT.

V usage is TRBV18 and J usage is TRBJ2-1; 11 bases fit TRBD1. After removal of 3 bases from V and 6 bases from J, the junction contained 1 base not matched to a gene. This CDR3 has 14 residues. Germline V lookup: CDR1 KGHSH, CDR2 LQKENI. DNA of the CDR3: TGTGCCAGCTCACCCGGGACAGGGGGCAATGAGCAGTTCTTC. Amino acid sequence: CASSPGTGGNEQFF.

This clone has a single count. This chain uses TRBV5-1 with TRBJ2-3; D possibly corresponds to TRBD1 (6 bases). Trimming stripped 6 bases from V and 0 bases from J, with 11 bases between. CDR3 length: 14 residues. CDR1 and CDR2 from the germline V gene are SGHRS and YFSETQ. As DNA, the CDR3 is TGCGCCAGCAACGGACAGACTAGCACAGATACGCAGTATTTT. Translating gives CASNGQTSTDTQYF.

This clone was seen just once. The V and J genes are TRBV10-2 and TRBJ2-5, with unresolved D. V lost 3 bases to trimming and J lost 3 bases, with 11 bases between them. CDR1 is WSHSY and CDR2 is SAAADI in the germline V gene. The CDR3 spans 14 residues. CDR3 DNA: TGCGCCAGCAGTGAACCAGCGTTCGAAGAGACCCAGTACTTC. It translates to CASSEPAFEETQYF.

The chain couples TRBV30 to TRBJ1-1; TRBD1 is a possible D gene (6 bases). The CDR3 extends over 15 amino acids. V gave up 4 bases and J gave up 1 base, with 16 bases separating them. Germline V lookup: CDR1 GTSNPN, CDR2 SVGIG (reference sequence). CDR3 amino acids: CAWTSSGTKNTEAFF. DNA for the CDR3: TGTGCCTGGACTAGCTCCGGGACAAAGAACACTGAAGCTTTCTTT.